This passage covers 27 T cell receptor beta chains from one sample sequenced in a study of identical twins. One entry per CDR3 protein, called by TCRdb with MiXCR from the 5' RACE reads. Among over 600,000 distinct CDR3 sequences, 21% were seen once, and the ten largest hold 4% to 5.5%. These same data were also listed under a study on T cells expressing NK-cell markers.

Sequenced material: PBMCs. These receptors were obtained from a woman aged 18-29 years in good health.

The V and J genes are TRBV4-3 and TRBJ2-1, with D perhaps TRBD1 or TRBD2 (5 bases each). The germline gives CDR1 LGHNA, CDR2 YSLEER. V lost 0 bases and J 10 bases, leaving 16 bases between the germline ends. The CDR3 is 15 amino acids. The CDR3 reads CASSQDVGAVREQFF. The DNA for the CDR3 is TGCGCCAGCAGCCAAGATGTCGGGGCGGTACGGGAGCAGTTCTTC.

The chain uses TRBV7-9 and TRBJ2-1; 14 bases line up with TRBD2. Germline loops: CDR1 SEHNR, CDR2 FQNEAQ (reference sequence). Trimming removed 2 bases from V and 8 bases from J; junction bases left unmatched: 2. There are 15 residues in the CDR3. The CDR3 region is CASSLRLAGGHEQFF. CDR3 DNA: TGTGCCAGCAGCTTACGACTAGCGGGGGGGCATGAGCAGTTCTTC.

Comment on this clonotype: One end of the junction does not line up with germline, which may come from a read error. The rearrangement joins TRBV12-3 or TRBV12-4 to TRBJ2-7; 7 bases line up with TRBD2. There are 12 residues in the CDR3. DNA of the CDR3: TGTGCCAGCACCTTGGGGGGGTACGGGCAGTACTTC. Translating it yields CASTLGGYGQYF.

This clonotype was seen more than once but under ten times. The chain uses TRBV20-1 and TRBJ2-7; the D is unclear. Germline CDR1 is DFQATT and CDR2 is SNEGSKA (reference sequence). The ends were cut back, 4 bases at V and 0 bases at J, with 10 bases in the middle. CDR3 length: 13 amino acids. As DNA, the CDR3 is TGCAGTGCTACCGGCATTAACTCCTACGAGCAGTACTTC. Its protein is CSATGINSYEQYF.

This clonotype was seen a handful of times. The genes are TRBV5-1 and TRBJ2-1; TRBD1 aligns across 10 bases. CDR3 size: 12 residues. CDR1 and CDR2 (germline): SGHRS, YFSETQ. V shed 1 base and J 13 bases; nucleotides not matched to a gene: 2. This CDR3 is CASSLWDRGQFF. The CDR3 DNA reads as TGCGCCAGCAGCTTGTGGGACAGGGGCCAGTTCTTC.

The gene calls are TRBV24-1 and TRBJ2-1; 13 bases fit TRBD2. Trimming took 3 bases from V and 6 from J; bases not matched to a gene: 10. The CDR3 runs 18 residues. The germline V gene encodes CDR1 KGHDR and CDR2 SFDVKD. The CDR3 coding sequence is TGTGCCACCAGTGATCGGACTAGCGGGAGTTCTTACGTCAATGAGCAGTTCTTC. Protein: CATSDRTSGSSYVNEQFF.

The chain is built from TRBV27 and TRBJ2-7, with TRBD1 as a possible D gene (6 bases). The germline V gene encodes CDR1 MNHEY and CDR2 SMNVEV (reference sequence). V shed 3 bases and J shed 9 bases, with 12 bases lying between them. CDR3 length: 12 residues. The CDR3 spells CASSFSGVVQYF. CDR3 sequence (DNA): TGTGCCAGCAGTTTTTCAGGGGTGGTGCAGTACTTC.

The chain recombines TRBV28 with TRBJ2-7; D may be TRBD2 (6 bases). The V end was cut by 4 bases, the J end by 1 base, with 23 bases between. This CDR3 is 18 amino acids long. Germline V gene lookup returns CDR1 MDHEN and CDR2 SYDVKM. The CDR3 protein is CASSYGGASVSGSYEQYF. The CDR3 DNA sequence: TGTGCCAGCAGTTATGGAGGGGCGTCCGTTTCGGGATCCTACGAGCAGTACTTC. The full variable domain, in which reference TRBV28 and TRBJ2-7 provide the parts outside the CDR3, is DVKVTQSSRYLVKRTGEKVFLECVQDMDHENMFWYRQDPGLGLRLIYFSYDVKMKEKGDIPEGYSVSREKKERFSLILESASTNQTSMYLCASSYGGASVSGSYEQYFGPGTRLTVT.

The genes are TRBV12-5 and TRBJ2-2, with a possible D match to TRBD1 (5 bases). Germline lookup yields CDR1 LGHNT and CDR2 FRNRAP. The germline V and J ends were trimmed by 2 bases and 4 bases, with 11 bases remaining between them. The CDR3 has 15 amino acids. CDR3: CASGLPGHTTGELFF. CDR3 nucleotide sequence: TGTGCTAGTGGTTTGCCCGGACACACCACCGGGGAGCTGTTTTTT. The variable domain in full, with the rest retrieved from reference TRBV12-5 and TRBJ2-2, is DARVTQTPRHKVTEMGQEVTMRCQPILGHNTVFWYRQTMMQGLELLAYFRNRAPLDDSGMPKDRFSAEMPDATLATLKIQPSEPRDSAVYFCASGLPGHTTGELFFGEGSRLTVL.

The chain is built from TRBV4-3 and TRBJ2-1; 7 nucleotides align to TRBD2. The ends lost 9 bases at V and 7 bases at J; junction bases unmatched: 9. Looked up from germline, CDR1 is LGHNA and CDR2 is YSLEER. This CDR3 region has 13 residues. In nucleotides, the CDR3 is TGCGCCAGGACCGGGACTAATGGAAATGAGCAGTTCTTC. Its protein is CARTGTNGNEQFF.

The chain uses TRBV9 and TRBJ2-3, with 7 bases fitting TRBD1. Germline V lookup: CDR1 SGDLS, CDR2 YYNGEE. This CDR3 contains 16 residues. With V trimmed by 0 bases and J by 6 bases, 10 bases remained unmatched. CDR3 region: CASSVAKTGSMDTQYF. Here the CDR3 DNA reads TGTGCCAGCAGCGTAGCTAAGACAGGGTCAATGGATACGCAGTATTTT.

This clonotype was seen a few times. The chain joins TRBV7-2 to TRBJ2-7; D is tentatively TRBD1 or TRBD2 (5 bases each). CDR3 length: 13 residues. CDR1 and CDR2 from the germline V gene are SGHTA and FQGNSA. Trimming took 5 bases from V and 7 from J, leaving 15 bases between them. CDR3 loop: CASSGTGTQEQYF. Written as DNA, the CDR3 is TGTGCCAGCAGCGGAACCGGGACCCAAGAGCAGTACTTC.

The chain has TRBV18 and TRBJ2-1; D is possibly TRBD1 (5 bases). CDR3 length: 16 amino acids. V was shortened by 5 bases and J by 3 bases, with 17 bases between the two germline ends. Per the germline V gene, CDR1 is KGHSH and CDR2 is LQKENI. The CDR3 sequence: CASSYPGAGDYNEQFF. The CDR3 DNA reads as TGTGCCAGCTCATACCCTGGGGCTGGGGACTACAATGAGCAGTTCTTC.

This clonotype appeared a few times. V is TRBV20-1 and J is TRBJ2-7; 11 nucleotides align to TRBD1. Germline lookup yields CDR1 DFQATT and CDR2 SNEGSKA (reference sequence). The CDR3 has 13 amino acids. Germline trimming cut 6 bases from V and 5 bases from J; bases unmatched to any gene: 6. CDR3 DNA sequence: TGCAGTGCGTGGACAGGGGGCTTAGACGAGCAGTACTTC. The encoded protein is CSAWTGGLDEQYF.

The CDR3 protein is CASSSDRGHSPLHF. The CDR3 DNA sequence: TGTGCCAGCAGTTCGGACAGGGGGCATTCACCCCTCCACTTT. The rearrangement uses TRBV12-3 or TRBV12-4 and TRBJ1-6; 11 bases fit TRBD1. The CDR3 contains 14 residues. J was trimmed by 8 bases and V by 4 bases; bases with no gene match: 1.

The CDR3 sequence is CASSDRDRDNQPQHF. The CDR3 DNA is TGTGCCAGCAGTGACCGGGACAGGGACAATCAGCCCCAGCATTTT. This chain links TRBV6-1 with TRBJ1-5; 9 positions match TRBD1. CDR3 size: 15 residues. V shed 3 bases and J 3 bases; nucleotides not matched to a gene: 3. Germline CDR1 is MNHNS and CDR2 is SASEGT.

The chain uses TRBV6-5 and TRBJ2-1; 11 nucleotides align to TRBD1. This CDR3 is built from 15 residues. V shed 2 bases, J shed 9 bases, and the junction held 6 bases outside the gene matches. The germline V gene has CDR1 MNHEY and CDR2 SVGAGI. Written as DNA, the CDR3 is TGTGCCAGCAGTTACCTGAGGACAGGGGGCGGTGAGCAGTTCTTC. Translating gives CASSYLRTGGGEQFF.

This clonotype was counted a few times. The rearrangement links TRBV10-3 to TRBJ2-7, with D possibly being TRBD2 (5 bases). This CDR3 has 14 residues. Germline CDR1 and CDR2: ENHRY and SYGVKD. With 4 bases removed from V and 4 bases from J, the gap between germline ends came to 14 bases. The CDR3 region is CAISGRGGAYEQYF. The CDR3 bases are TGTGCCATCAGTGGGAGAGGAGGTGCGTACGAGCAGTACTTC.

This chain connects TRBV7-9 to TRBJ2-3; no definite D call. Germline-derived CDR1 and CDR2 are SEHNR and FQNEAQ (reference sequence). The germline V and J ends were trimmed by 5 bases and 7 bases, with 7 bases remaining between them. CDR3 size: 11 residues. Here the CDR3 reads CASSLDYTQYF. The CDR3 coding sequence is TGTGCCAGCAGCCTCGATTATACGCAGTATTTT.

The chain links TRBV20-1 to TRBJ2-7; D uncertain. Trimming removed 0 bases from V and 4 bases from J, with 13 bases in between. This CDR3 is 14 amino acids long. CDR1 DFQATT and CDR2 SNEGSKA come from the germline V gene (reference sequence). The CDR3 coding sequence is TGCAGTGCTAGAGATCTTAAACAGAAGTACGAGCAGTACTTC. Residues: CSARDLKQKYEQYF.

This sequence joins TRBV5-5 and TRBJ1-2; possible D gene TRBD1, 6 bases. The germline CDR1 and CDR2 sequences are SGHKS and YYEKEE (reference sequence). The CDR3 totals 17 residues. Trimming pared 4 bases from V and 0 bases from J, leaving 19 bases between. The CDR3 sequence is CASSGWGGGKPNYGYTF. CDR3 in DNA: TGTGCCAGCAGCGGATGGGGAGGGGGTAAACCTAACTATGGCTACACCTTC.

This clonotype appeared a few times. The chain is built from TRBV12-3 or TRBV12-4 and TRBJ1-2; D remains unclear. Trimming cost V 4 bases and J 0 bases, with 9 bases left between them. The CDR3 length is 14 residues. CDR3 nucleotide sequence: TGTGCCAGCAGTTGGTTCGCGGCTAACTATGGCTACACCTTC. This sequence encodes CASSWFAANYGYTF.

CDR3 DNA: TGTGCCAGCAGTTTTAGACAGCGAAATACGCAGTATTTT. Translation: CASSFRQRNTQYF. This chain links TRBV12-3 or TRBV12-4 with TRBJ2-3, with a tentative D call TRBD1 (5 bases). The V and J ends lost 3 bases and 7 bases respectively, with 11 bases between them. This CDR3 contains 13 residues.

This chain connects TRBV5-1 to TRBJ1-2; D gene unclear. Germline values: CDR1 SGHRS, CDR2 YFSETQ. V was pared by 4 bases and J by 3 bases, with 13 bases between. The length of the CDR3 is 14 residues. This chain's CDR3 is CASSPAGEDYGYTF. The CDR3 region has the DNA TGCGCCAGCAGCCCCGCCGGAGAGGACTATGGCTACACCTTC. The variable domain in full, completed from reference TRBV5-1 and TRBJ1-2, reads KAGVTQTPRYLIKTRGQQVTLSCSPISGHRSVSWYQQTPGQGLQFLFEYFSETQRNKGNFPGRFSGRQFSNSRSEMNVSTLELGDSALYLCASSPAGEDYGYTFGSGTRLTVV.

The chain combines TRBV9 with TRBJ2-3, with D possibly TRBD2 on 6 matching bases. This CDR3 is built from 16 residues. Per germline, CDR1 SGDLS and CDR2 YYNGEE. Trimming pared 4 bases from V and 1 base from J, leaving 16 bases between. CDR3 protein: CASSPSVAVGTDTQYF. The CDR3 coding sequence is TGTGCCAGCAGCCCTAGCGTAGCCGTCGGCACAGATACGCAGTATTTT.

This clonotype is a singleton in its sample. The V and J genes are TRBV3-1 and TRBJ1-2; maybe TRBD1 (5 bases). Germline V lookup: CDR1 LGHDT, CDR2 YNNKEL (reference sequence). The CDR3 is made up of 14 amino acids. The ends were cut back, 0 bases at V and 3 bases at J, with 8 bases in the middle. CDR3 sequence (DNA): TGTGCCAGCAGCCAAGATCAGGGTTACTATGGCTACACCTTC. Its translation: CASSQDQGYYGYTF.

The chain employs TRBV27 and TRBJ2-1, with 12 bases that match TRBD2. The CDR3 is made up of 15 amino acids. CDR1 and CDR2 (germline): MNHEY, SMNVEV (reference sequence). The V gene end was trimmed by 8 bases and the J gene end by 8 bases; junction bases not matched to a gene: 10. The CDR3 loop reads CASGGATSGRHEQFF. CDR3 DNA: TGTGCCAGCGGAGGAGCGACTAGCGGGAGACATGAGCAGTTCTTC.